This T cell receptor (beta chain) was captured in a study of control samples from healthy donors and cancer patients. Here immunoSEQ multiplex PCR was the method, and the copy in TCRdb shows in-frame clones only, minus some. Of around 50,000 clones listed, around 93% are singletons. Trimming at V came to 4 bases and at J to 3 bases, leaving 12 bases not matched to a gene. The germline gives CDR1 SGHNT, CDR2 YYREEE (reference sequence). The CDR3 spans 17 residues. The gene calls are TRBV5-4 and TRBJ2-7, with 11 nucleotides matching TRBD1. This TCR was recovered from a man aged 30-40 years with colorectal cancer. The source material was PBMCs. The CDR3 bases are TGTGCCAGCAGCCGCGGTGTGGGACAGGGGGTACTCTACGAGCAGTACGTC. Protein: CASSRGVGQGVLYEQYV.